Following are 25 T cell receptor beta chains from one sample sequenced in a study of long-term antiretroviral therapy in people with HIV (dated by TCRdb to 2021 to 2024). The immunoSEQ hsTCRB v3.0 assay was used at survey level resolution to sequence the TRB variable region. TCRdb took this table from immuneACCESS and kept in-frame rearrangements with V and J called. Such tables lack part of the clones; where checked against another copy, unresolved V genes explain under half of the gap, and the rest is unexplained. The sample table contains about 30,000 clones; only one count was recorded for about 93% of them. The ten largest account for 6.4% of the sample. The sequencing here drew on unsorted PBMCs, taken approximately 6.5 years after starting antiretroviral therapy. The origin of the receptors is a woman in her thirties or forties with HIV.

The CDR3 reads CASSPGNNQPQHF. In DNA, the CDR3 is TGTGCCAGCAGCCCAGGAAACAATCAGCCCCAGCATTTT. The rearrangement links TRBV5-6 to TRBJ1-5, with unresolved D. The CDR3 length is 13 residues. Trimming left V 4 bases short and J 3 bases short, with 8 bases between. Germline CDR1 and CDR2: SGHDT and YYEEEE. Full variable domain (outside the CDR3, taken from reference TRBV5-6 and TRBJ1-5): DAGVTQSPTHLIKTRGQQVTLRCSPKSGHDTVSWYQQALGQGPQFIFQYYEEEERQRGNFPDRFSGHQFPNYSSELNVNALLLGDSALYLCASSPGNNQPQHFGDGTRLSIL.

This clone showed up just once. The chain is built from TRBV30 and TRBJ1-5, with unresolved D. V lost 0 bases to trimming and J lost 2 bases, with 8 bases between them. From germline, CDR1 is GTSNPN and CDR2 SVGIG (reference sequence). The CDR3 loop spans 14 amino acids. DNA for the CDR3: TGTGCCTGGAGTGTATCCAGAGGCAATCAGCCCCAGCATTTT. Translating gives CAWSVSRGNQPQHF.

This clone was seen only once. DNA of the CDR3: TGCGCCAGCAGCTTGGGCGGAAATTCACCCCTCCACTTT. Protein product: CASSLGGNSPLHF. V gene TRBV5-1 combines with J gene TRBJ1-6; D not resolved. The V gene lost 0 bases and the J gene lost 7 bases, with 5 bases spanning the gap. Germline V lookup: CDR1 SGHRS, CDR2 YFSETQ. This CDR3 contains 13 residues.

The CDR3 bases are TGTGCCAGTAGTACCCGGACAGGGGTAAACTATGGCTACACCTTC. The encoded protein is CASSTRTGVNYGYTF. The chain links TRBV19 to TRBJ1-2; 9 bases are shared with TRBD1. V was pared by 4 bases and J by 2 bases, with 5 bases of the junction left unmatched. CDR3 length equals 15 residues. Germline-derived CDR1 and CDR2 are LNHDA and SQIVND (reference sequence).

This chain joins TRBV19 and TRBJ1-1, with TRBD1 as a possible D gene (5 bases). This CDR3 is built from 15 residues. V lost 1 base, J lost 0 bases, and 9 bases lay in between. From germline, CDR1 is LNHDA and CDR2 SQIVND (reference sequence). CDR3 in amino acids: CASSIGGQVNTEAFF. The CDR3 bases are TGTGCCAGTAGTATAGGAGGACAAGTGAACACTGAAGCTTTCTTT.

The CDR3 loop reads CASSTGGFTLYGYTF. The CDR3 bases are TGTGCCAGTAGTACAGGGGGCTTCACCCTCTATGGCTACACCTTC. This sequence joins TRBV19 and TRBJ1-2, with 8 bases aligning to TRBD1. V gave up 4 bases and J gave up 4 bases; unmatched junction bases: 8. This CDR3 region has 15 residues. The germline V gene has CDR1 LNHDA and CDR2 SQIVND (reference sequence). The whole variable domain, remainder taken from reference TRBV19 and TRBJ1-2, is DGGITQSPKYLFRKEGQNVTLSCEQNLNHDAMYWYRQDPGQGLRLIYYSQIVNDFQKGDIAEGYSVSREKKESFPLTVTSAQKNPTAFYLCASSTGGFTLYGYTFGSGTRLTVV.

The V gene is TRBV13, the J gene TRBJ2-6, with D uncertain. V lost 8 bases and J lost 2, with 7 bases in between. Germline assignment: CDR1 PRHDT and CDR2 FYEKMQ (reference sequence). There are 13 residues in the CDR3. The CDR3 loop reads CASRLAGANVLTF. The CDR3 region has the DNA TGTGCCAGCCGGCTGGCTGGGGCCAACGTCCTGACTTTC.

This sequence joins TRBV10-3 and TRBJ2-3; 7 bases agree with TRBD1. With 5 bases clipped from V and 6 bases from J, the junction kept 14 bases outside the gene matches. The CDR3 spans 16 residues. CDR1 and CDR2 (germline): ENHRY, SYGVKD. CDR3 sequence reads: CAISSGTDPSVDTQYF. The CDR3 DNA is TGTGCCATCAGTTCGGGGACAGACCCTTCTGTGGATACGCAGTATTTT.

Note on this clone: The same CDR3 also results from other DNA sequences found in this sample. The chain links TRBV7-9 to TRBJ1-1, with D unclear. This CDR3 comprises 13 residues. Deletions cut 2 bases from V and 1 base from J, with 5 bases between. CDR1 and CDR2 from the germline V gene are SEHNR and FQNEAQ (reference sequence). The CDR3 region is CASSLRENTEAFF. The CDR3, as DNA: TGTGCCAGCAGCTTACGGGAGAACACTGAAGCTTTCTTT.

The CDR3 sequence: CASSLGTGGTEAFF. In DNA form, the CDR3 reads TGTGCCAGCAGTTTAGGGACAGGGGGAACTGAAGCTTTCTTT. This sequence joins TRBV6-6 and TRBJ1-1, with 11 bases that match TRBD1. Germline V gives CDR1 MNHNY, CDR2 SVGAGI (reference sequence). Germline trimming cut 4 bases from V and 5 bases from J; bases unmatched to any gene: 3. The CDR3 is 14 amino acids.

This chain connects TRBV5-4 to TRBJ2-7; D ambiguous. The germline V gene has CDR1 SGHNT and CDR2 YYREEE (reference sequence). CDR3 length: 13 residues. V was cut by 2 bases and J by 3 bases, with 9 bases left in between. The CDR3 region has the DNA TGTGCCAGCAGCTTCGGGCAGAACTACGAGCAGTACTTC. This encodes CASSFGQNYEQYF.

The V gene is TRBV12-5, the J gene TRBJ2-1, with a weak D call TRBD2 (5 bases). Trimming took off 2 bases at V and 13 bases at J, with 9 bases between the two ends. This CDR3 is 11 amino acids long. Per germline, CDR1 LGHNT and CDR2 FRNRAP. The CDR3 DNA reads TGTGCTAGTGGTTTGTCGGGGTACCAGTTCTTC. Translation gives CASGLSGYQFF. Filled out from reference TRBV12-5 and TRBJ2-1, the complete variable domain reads DARVTQTPRHKVTEMGQEVTMRCQPILGHNTVFWYRQTMMQGLELLAYFRNRAPLDDSGMPKDRFSAEMPDATLATLKIQPSEPRDSAVYFCASGLSGYQFFGPGTRLTVL.

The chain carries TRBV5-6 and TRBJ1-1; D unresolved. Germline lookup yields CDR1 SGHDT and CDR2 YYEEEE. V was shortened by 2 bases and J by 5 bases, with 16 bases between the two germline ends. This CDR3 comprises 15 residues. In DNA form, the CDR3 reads TGTGCCAGCAGCTTTGGTGGATCTGGGTGGACTGAAGCTTTCTTT. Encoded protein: CASSFGGSGWTEAFF.

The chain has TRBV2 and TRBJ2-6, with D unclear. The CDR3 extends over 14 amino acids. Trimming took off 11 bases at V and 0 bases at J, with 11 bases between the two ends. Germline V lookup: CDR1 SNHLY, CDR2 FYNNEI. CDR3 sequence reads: CASNVGSGANVLTF. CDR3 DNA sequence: TGTGCCTCAAACGTCGGCTCTGGGGCCAACGTCCTGACTTTC.

Written as DNA, the CDR3 is TGTGCCAGCTCAAAACAGGGGGCAGCTAATGAAAAACTGTTTTTT. Amino acid sequence: CASSKQGAANEKLFF. The rearrangement links TRBV18 to TRBJ1-4, with TRBD1 identical over 9 bases. This CDR3 comprises 15 residues. From germline, CDR1 is KGHSH and CDR2 LQKENI. V trimming: 5 bases; J trimming: 3 bases; junction bases outside the gene matches: 4.

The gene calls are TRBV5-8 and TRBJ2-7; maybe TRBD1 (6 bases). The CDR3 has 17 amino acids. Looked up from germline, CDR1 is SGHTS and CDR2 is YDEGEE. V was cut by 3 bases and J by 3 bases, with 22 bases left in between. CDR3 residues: CASSYLGGLTEFYEQYF. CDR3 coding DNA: TGTGCCAGCAGCTACCTTGGGGGCCTAACCGAGTTCTACGAGCAGTACTTC.

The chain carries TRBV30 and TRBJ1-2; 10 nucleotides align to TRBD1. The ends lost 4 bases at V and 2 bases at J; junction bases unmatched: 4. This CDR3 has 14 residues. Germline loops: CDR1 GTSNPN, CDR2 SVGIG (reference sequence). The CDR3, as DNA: TGTGCCTGGATTCCGGGACAGGGGAACTATGGCTACACCTTC. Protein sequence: CAWIPGQGNYGYTF. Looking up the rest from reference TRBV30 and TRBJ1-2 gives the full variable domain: SQTIHQWPATLVQPVGSPLSLECTVEGTSNPNLYWYRQAAGRGLQLLFYSVGIGQISSEVPQNLSASRPQDRQFILSSKKLLLSDSGFYLCAWIPGQGNYGYTFGSGTRLTVV.

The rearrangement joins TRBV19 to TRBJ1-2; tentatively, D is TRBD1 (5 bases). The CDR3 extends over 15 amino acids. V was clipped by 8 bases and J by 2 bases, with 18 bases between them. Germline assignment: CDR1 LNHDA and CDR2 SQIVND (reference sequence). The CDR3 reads CASREAGFGNYGYTF. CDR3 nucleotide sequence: TGTGCCAGTCGCGAGGCAGGGTTTGGCAACTATGGCTACACCTTC.

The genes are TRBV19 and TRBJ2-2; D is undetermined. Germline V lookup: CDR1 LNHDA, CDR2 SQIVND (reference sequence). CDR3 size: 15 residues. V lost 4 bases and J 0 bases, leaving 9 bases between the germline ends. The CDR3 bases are TGTGCCAGTAGTAAACAGCCAACGAACACCGGGGAGCTGTTTTTT. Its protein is CASSKQPTNTGELFF.

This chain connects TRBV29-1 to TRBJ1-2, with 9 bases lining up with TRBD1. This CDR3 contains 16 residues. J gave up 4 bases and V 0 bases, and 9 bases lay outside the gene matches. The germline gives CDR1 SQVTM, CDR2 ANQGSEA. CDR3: CSVEDQNRGRGYGYTF. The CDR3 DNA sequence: TGCAGCGTTGAAGACCAAAACAGGGGGCGAGGCTATGGCTACACCTTC. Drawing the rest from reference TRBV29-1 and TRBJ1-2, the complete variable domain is SAVISQKPSRDICQRGTSLTIQCQVDSQVTMMFWYRQQPGQSLTLIATANQGSEATYESGFVIDKFPISRPNLTFSTLTVSNMSPEDSSIYLCSVEDQNRGRGYGYTFGSGTRLTVV.

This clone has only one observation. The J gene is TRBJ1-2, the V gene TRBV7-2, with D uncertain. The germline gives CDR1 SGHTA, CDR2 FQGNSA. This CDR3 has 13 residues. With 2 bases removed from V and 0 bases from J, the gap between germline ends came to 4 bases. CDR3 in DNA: TGTGCCAGCAGCTTACCAGCTAACTATGGCTACACCTTC. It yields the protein CASSLPANYGYTF.

CDR3 sequence: CASTTFGGKANYGYTF. CDR3 bases: TGTGCCAGCACCACCTTCGGGGGCAAAGCTAACTATGGCTACACCTTC. The chain carries TRBV28 and TRBJ1-2, with D possibly being TRBD1 (6 bases). This CDR3 has 16 residues. Germline V gene lookup returns CDR1 MDHEN and CDR2 SYDVKM. The ends were cut back, 7 bases at V and 0 bases at J, with 18 bases in the middle.

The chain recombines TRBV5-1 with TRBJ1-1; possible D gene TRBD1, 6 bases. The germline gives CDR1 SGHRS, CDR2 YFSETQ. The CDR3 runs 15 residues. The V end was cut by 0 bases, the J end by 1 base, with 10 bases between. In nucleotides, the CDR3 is TGCGCCAGCAGCTTGGGTTCGGGACAGAACACTGAAGCTTTCTTT. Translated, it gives CASSLGSGQNTEAFF.

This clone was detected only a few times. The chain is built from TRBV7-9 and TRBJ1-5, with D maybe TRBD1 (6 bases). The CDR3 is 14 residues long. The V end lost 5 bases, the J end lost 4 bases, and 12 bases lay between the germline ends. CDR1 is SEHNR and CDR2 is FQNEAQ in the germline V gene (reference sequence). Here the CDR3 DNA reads TGTGCCAGCAGCGCGAACCAGGGGAATCAGCCCCAGCATTTT. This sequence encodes CASSANQGNQPQHF. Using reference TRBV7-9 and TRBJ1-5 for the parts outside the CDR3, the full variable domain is DTGVSQNPRHKITKRGQNVTFRCDPISEHNRLYWYRQTLGQGPEFLTYFQNEAQLEKSRLLSDRFSAERPKGSFSTLEIQRTEQGDSAMYLCASSANQGNQPQHFGDGTRLSIL.

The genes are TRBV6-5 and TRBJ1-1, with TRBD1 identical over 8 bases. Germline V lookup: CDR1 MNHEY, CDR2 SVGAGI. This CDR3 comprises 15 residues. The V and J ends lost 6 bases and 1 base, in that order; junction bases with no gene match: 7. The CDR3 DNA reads TGTGCCAGCAGGGCCCAGGACAGGGAGAACACTGAAGCTTTCTTT. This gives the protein CASRAQDRENTEAFF.